The rows below give T cell receptor beta chains drawn from one sample of a study of T cells in Graves' hyperthyroidism and ophthalmopathy. TCRdb recomputed calls from the multiplex PCR reads with MiXCR, one row per CDR3 protein. Here the sample spans 610,000 or so distinct CDR3 sequences, around 42% being singletons. The sample consisted of peripheral blood or thyroid tissue (not recorded which). The receptors were gathered from a young woman with Graves' hyperthyroidism. CDR3s include the opening cysteine and the closing phenylalanine or tryptophan. D genes are given only for firm matches. The size field is filled for only some rows; it gives once, few, many or a size class.

many	-	TRBV20-1	TRBJ2-7	TGCAGTGGATCAGGGGGCTTAGCGGGCCTGCCCTACGAGCAGTACTTC	CSGSGGLAGLPYEQYF
many	-	TRBV5-1	TRBJ2-7	TGCGCCAGCAGCCAGGACACGCAACTCTACGAGCAGTACTTC	CASSQDTQLYEQYF
-	-	TRBV2	TRBJ1-2	TGTGCCAGTGATCAGGCAAACCTCTACACCTTC	CASDQANLYTF
-	-	TRBV25-1	TRBJ1-2	TGTGCCAGTCCTCCTTGGGGGGACTATGGCTACACCTTC	CASPPWGDYGYTF
once	TRBD2	TRBV29-1	TRBJ2-7	TGCAGCAGCTCCACTAGCGGGAGTTTTTCCTACGAGCAGTACTTC	CSSSTSGSFSYEQYF
few	TRBD2	TRBV25-1	TRBJ2-5	TGTGCCACCTCCACGGGACTACTAGAGACCCAGTACTTC	CATSTGLLETQYF
-	TRBD2	TRBV19	TRBJ2-2	TGTGCCAGTAGTGGTCTAGCGGCGAACACCGGGGAGCTGCTTTTT	CASSGLAANTGELLF
few	-	TRBV12-3/TRBV12-4	TRBJ2-2	TGTGCCAGCAGAAGATACCGGGCGAACACCGGGGAGCTGTTTTTT	CASRRYRANTGELFF
-	TRBD2	TRBV5-6	TRBJ2-7	TGTGCCAGCAGCGTCGGGACTAGCGGGAGGGACAGGGCGAAGCAGTACTTC	CASSVGTSGRDRAKQYF
-	-	TRBV24-1	TRBJ1-2	TGTGCCACCAGTGGGCTAGCGGGAGGAGTCGGCTACACCTTC	CATSGLAGGVGYTF
many	-	TRBV12-3/TRBV12-4	TRBJ2-7	TGTGCCAGCAGTTTCGGTTCCAGGGTAAGCTCCTACGAGCAGTACTTC	CASSFGSRVSSYEQYF
-	TRBD1	TRBV14	TRBJ2-1	TGTGCCAGCAGCCAAGCAGGGGGAAGCTCCTACAATGAGCAGTTCTTC	CASSQAGGSSYNEQFF
many	-	TRBV7-2	TRBJ2-5	TGTGCCAGCAGCTTAATAGGGGACGAGACCCAGTACTTC	CASSLIGDETQYF
few	-	TRBV7-2	TRBJ2-7	TGTGCCAGCAGCAAAGGGGGTTACGAGCAGTACTTC	CASSKGGYEQYF
many	TRBD2	TRBV7-9	TRBJ2-5	TGTGCCATGGGCCGGGGAGGGGAGACCCAGTACTTC	CAMGRGGETQYF
-	-	TRBV3-2	TRBJ1-1	TGTGCCAGCAGCGCCCGGGGAGGGGGCTCTAAAGCTTTCTTT	CASSARGGGSKAFF
once	TRBD2	TRBV7-3	TRBJ2-1	TGTGCCAGCAGCTTATGGTCTAGCGGGATCCACAATGAGCAGTTCTTC	CASSLWSSGIHNEQFF
-	TRBD1	TRBV29-1	TRBJ1-6	TGCAGCGCAGGACAGGCCTCACCCCTCCACTTT	CSAGQASPLHF
many	-	TRBV12-3/TRBV12-4	TRBJ1-1	TGTGCCAGCACCTACACGGTTAACACTGAAGCTTTCTTT	CASTYTVNTEAFF
many	-	TRBV25-1	TRBJ1-1	TGTGCCAGCAGTGAGGGAGGAGGGGCGTTCACTGAAGCTTTCTTT	CASSEGGGAFTEAFF
once	TRBD2	TRBV2	TRBJ2-5	TGTGCCATCGGACTAGCGGGACGAGAGACCCAGTACTTC	CAIGLAGRETQYF
once	-	TRBV6-6	TRBJ2-6	TGTGCCAGCACCTACGACGAGGTCCTGACTTTC	CASTYDEVLTF
many	-	TRBV7-6	TRBJ2-7	TGTGCCAGCAGCCCAGTTATATCGGAGGTCTTGCGGGAGCAGTACTTC	CASSPVISEVLREQYF
-	-	TRBV7-9	TRBJ2-5	TGTGCCAGCAGCTTAGTGCGAGGGGAGACCCAGTACTTC	CASSLVRGETQYF
few	-	TRBV24-1	TRBJ2-1	TGTGCCACCAGACAGGGAACTGAGCAGTTCTTC	CATRQGTEQFF
-	TRBD2	TRBV20-1	TRBJ2-7	TGCAGTGCTAAGGGACTAGCGGGAGGGCCTAGGGCCTACGAGCAGTACTTC	CSAKGLAGGPRAYEQYF
-	-	TRBV2	TRBJ2-5	TGTGCCAGCAGTGAAGAGGCGGGGAGCTCCTACAATGAGACCCAGTACTTC	CASSEEAGSSYNETQYF
-	-	TRBV29-1	TRBJ2-2	TGCAGCGTTGAATGGCGCGGTACCGGGGAGCTGTTTTTT	CSVEWRGTGELFF
-	TRBD2	TRBV7-2	TRBJ2-7	TGTGCCAGCAGCTCCAGAAACACTAGCGGGGACTACGAGCAGTACTTC	CASSSRNTSGDYEQYF
-	TRBD1	TRBV7-9	TRBJ2-7	TGTGCCAGCAGCTTAGCCGGGACAGGAATATTCTACGAGCAGTACTTC	CASSLAGTGIFYEQYF
few	-	TRBV28	TRBJ1-5	TGTGCCAGCAGTTTAGGACGCCGGGGGCATCAGCCCCAGCATTTT	CASSLGRRGHQPQHF
once	TRBD1	TRBV12-3/TRBV12-4	TRBJ1-5	TGTGCCAGCAGAACCGGGACAGGGCTAGGGCCCCAGCATTTT	CASRTGTGLGPQHF
-	-	TRBV24-1	TRBJ2-2	TGTGCCACCAGTGATCCCGCTGGGCGAACCGGGGAGCTGTTTTTT	CATSDPAGRTGELFF
many	TRBD2	TRBV12-3/TRBV12-4	TRBJ2-7	TGTGCCAGCAGTCGAACTAGCGGGGGCTACGAGCAGTACTTC	CASSRTSGGYEQYF
many	TRBD2	TRBV7-2	TRBJ2-2	TGTGCCAGCAGCATTTTAGCGGGAGTAGACACCGGGGAGCTGTTTTTT	CASSILAGVDTGELFF
-	TRBD2	TRBV25-1	TRBJ2-3	TGTGCCAGCAGGCCTAGGGGTAGCGGGAGCTATGGCACAGATACGCAGTATTTT	CASRPRGSGSYGTDTQYF
many	-	TRBV24-1	TRBJ1-1	TGTGCCACCAGTGATTCCACCATGAACACTGAAGCTTTCTTT	CATSDSTMNTEAFF
many	TRBD1	TRBV10-3	TRBJ2-7	TGTGCCATCAGTGGGACAGGGGGCGCGGGGTACGAGCAGTACTTC	CAISGTGGAGYEQYF
many	TRBD1	TRBV4-1	TRBJ2-7	TGCGCCAGCAGCCGACAGGGGCCCGGGGCCTACGAGCAGTACTTC	CASSRQGPGAYEQYF
-	TRBD1	TRBV2	TRBJ1-4	TGTGCCAGCAGTGGGACAGGGGTGGGAAAACTGTTTTTT	CASSGTGVGKLFF
-	TRBD2	TRBV9	TRBJ2-5	TGTGCCAGCAGCGCAAGACTAGCGGGAGTGGTATCAGATACGCAGTACTTC	CASSARLAGVVSDTQYF
-	TRBD2	TRBV20-1	TRBJ2-5	TGCAGTGCCTTAGCGGGAGCCCAAGAGACCCAGTACTTC	CSALAGAQETQYF
few	-	TRBV19	TRBJ1-5	TGTGCCAGTAGTATAAAAGGGACGGCTGTTAGCAATCAGCCCCAGCATTTT	CASSIKGTAVSNQPQHF
-	TRBD1	TRBV20-1	TRBJ1-1	TGCAGTGCTCTTGGGACAGGGGACACTGAAGCTTTCTTT	CSALGTGDTEAFF
many	TRBD1	TRBV6-1	TRBJ1-2	TGTGCCAGCAGTGAAGGACAGGGCTACTACACCTTC	CASSEGQGYYTF
-	TRBD1	TRBV25-1	TRBJ1-2	TGTGCCAGCAGTGAATCCCTCCACACAGGGGGTACAGGTGTCCCGAATGGCTACACCTTC	CASSESLHTGGTGVPNGYTF
-	-	TRBV29-1	TRBJ1-4	TGCAGCGTCCTCGCGACGGAAGAAAAACTGTTTTTT	CSVLATEEKLFF
few	TRBD2	TRBV19	TRBJ2-5	TGTGCCAGTAGTATGGGGCCGGGGGAGGGATCGAGTGAGACCCAGTACTTC	CASSMGPGEGSSETQYF
-	-	TRBV11-1	TRBJ1-5	TGTGCCAGCAGCCCTGGGGCAGGATCCCAGCATTTT	CASSPGAGSQHF
many	-	TRBV27	TRBJ1-6	TGTGCCAGCAGTGGGGGGCAGTCCTCATCACCCCTCCACTTT	CASSGGQSSSPLHF
many	-	TRBV7-3	TRBJ2-5	TGTGCCAGCAGCTTAGCAGGGCCGTCCCAAGAGACCCAGTACTTC	CASSLAGPSQETQYF
-	-	TRBV4-1	TRBJ2-7	TGCGCCAGCAGCCCGGGAGACCACACAGATACGCAGTACTTC	CASSPGDHTDTQYF
-	-	TRBV20-1	TRBJ1-2	TGCAGTGCAATGGGAGGCTACACCTTC	CSAMGGYTF
-	-	TRBV29-1	TRBJ2-1	TGCAGCGTGGCAGACCCAAATCAGGTGGATGAGCAGTTCTTC	CSVADPNQVDEQFF
-	TRBD2	TRBV20-1	TRBJ2-1	TGCAGTGCTAGCGGGGGGGGGAACAATGAGCAGTTCTTC	CSASGGGNNEQFF
many	-	TRBV4-2	TRBJ1-3	TGTGCCAGCAGCCCGGTCACCTCCTATGGAAACACCATATATTTT	CASSPVTSYGNTIYF
-	TRBD1	TRBV6-4	TRBJ1-2	TGTGCCAGCAGTATGACAGGGAGTAGCGGCTACACCTTC	CASSMTGSSGYTF
many	-	TRBV5-1	TRBJ2-2	TGCGCCAGCAGCGTACGAGCTGGGGGGGAGCTGTTTTTT	CASSVRAGGELFF
-	TRBD2	TRBV2	TRBJ2-7	TGTGCCAGCAGTATCTTCGCGGGAGTGTCGGGGGAGCAGTACTTC	CASSIFAGVSGEQYF